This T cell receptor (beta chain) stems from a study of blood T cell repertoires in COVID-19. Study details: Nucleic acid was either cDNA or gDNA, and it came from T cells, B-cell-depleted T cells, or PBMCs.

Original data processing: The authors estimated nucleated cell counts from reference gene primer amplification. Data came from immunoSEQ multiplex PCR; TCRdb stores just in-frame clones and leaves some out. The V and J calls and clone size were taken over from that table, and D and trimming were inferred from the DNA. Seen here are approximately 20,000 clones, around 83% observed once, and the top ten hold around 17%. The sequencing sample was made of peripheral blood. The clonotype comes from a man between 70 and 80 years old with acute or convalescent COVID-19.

Here the CDR3 reads CASSPGQAGNTEAFF. The CDR3 bases are TGTGCCAGCAGCCCCGGTCAAGCGGGGAACACTGAAGCTTTCTTT. This chain connects TRBV7-9 to TRBJ1-1; D is unclear. Deletions cut 5 bases from V and 1 base from J, with 14 bases between. The V gene's germline CDR1 is SEHNR and CDR2 FQNEAQ (reference sequence). The CDR3 runs 15 residues.